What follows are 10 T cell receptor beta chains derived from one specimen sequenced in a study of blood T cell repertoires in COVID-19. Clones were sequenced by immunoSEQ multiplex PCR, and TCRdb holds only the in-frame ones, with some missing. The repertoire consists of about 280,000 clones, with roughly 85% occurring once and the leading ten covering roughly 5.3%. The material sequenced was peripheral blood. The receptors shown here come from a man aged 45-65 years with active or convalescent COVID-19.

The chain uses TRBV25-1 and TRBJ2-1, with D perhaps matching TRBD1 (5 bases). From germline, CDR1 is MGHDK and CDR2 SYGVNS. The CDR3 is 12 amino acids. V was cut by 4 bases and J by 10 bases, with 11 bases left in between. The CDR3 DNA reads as TGTGCCAGCAGTGCGGACACCCGAGAGCAGTTCTTC. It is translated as CASSADTREQFF.

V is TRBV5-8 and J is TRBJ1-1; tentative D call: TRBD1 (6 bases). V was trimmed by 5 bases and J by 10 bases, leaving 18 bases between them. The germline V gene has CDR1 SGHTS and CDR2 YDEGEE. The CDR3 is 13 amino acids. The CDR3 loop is CASSKGAGGRAFF. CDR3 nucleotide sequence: TGTGCCAGCAGTAAAGGGGCGGGGGGGCGAGCTTTCTTT.

The CDR3 DNA reads TGTGCCAGCTTCACTCGAGGTAATGAAAAACTGTTTTTT. Translation gives CASFTRGNEKLFF. The chain combines TRBV6-4 with TRBJ1-4; D call uncertain. V dropped 8 bases and J dropped 4 bases, with 11 bases sitting between them. The CDR3 is made up of 13 amino acids. Germline lookup yields CDR1 MRHNA and CDR2 SNTAGT.

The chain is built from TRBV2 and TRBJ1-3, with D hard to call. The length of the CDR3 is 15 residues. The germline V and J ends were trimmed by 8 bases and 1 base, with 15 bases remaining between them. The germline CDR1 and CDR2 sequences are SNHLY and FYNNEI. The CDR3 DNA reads TGTGCCAGCGATCCGGTCCCACCATCTGGAAACACCATATATTTT. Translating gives CASDPVPPSGNTIYF. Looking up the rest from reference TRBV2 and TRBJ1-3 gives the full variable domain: EPEVTQTPSHQVTQMGQEVILRCVPISNHLYFYWYRQILGQKVEFLVSFYNNEISEKSEIFDDQFSVERPDGSNFTLKIRSTKLEDSAMYFCASDPVPPSGNTIYFGEGSWLTVV.

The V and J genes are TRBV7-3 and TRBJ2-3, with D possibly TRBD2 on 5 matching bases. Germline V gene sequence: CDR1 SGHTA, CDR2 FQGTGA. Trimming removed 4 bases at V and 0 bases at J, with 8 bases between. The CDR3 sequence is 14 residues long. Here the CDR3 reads CASSWSGSTDTQYF. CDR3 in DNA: TGTGCCAGCAGCTGGAGCGGAAGCACAGATACGCAGTATTTT.

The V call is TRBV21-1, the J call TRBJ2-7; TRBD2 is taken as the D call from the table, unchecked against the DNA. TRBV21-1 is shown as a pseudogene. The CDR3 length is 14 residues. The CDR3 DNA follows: TGTGCCAGCAGCAAAGCTCGCGGGAGCTACGAGCAGTACTTC. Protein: CASSKARGSYEQYF.

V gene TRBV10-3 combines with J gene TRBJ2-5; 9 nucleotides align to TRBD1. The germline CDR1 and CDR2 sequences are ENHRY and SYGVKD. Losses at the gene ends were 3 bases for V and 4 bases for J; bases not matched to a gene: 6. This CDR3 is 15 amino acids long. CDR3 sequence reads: CAISDNRGPGETQYF. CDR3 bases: TGTGCCATCAGTGACAACAGGGGGCCGGGAGAGACCCAGTACTTC.

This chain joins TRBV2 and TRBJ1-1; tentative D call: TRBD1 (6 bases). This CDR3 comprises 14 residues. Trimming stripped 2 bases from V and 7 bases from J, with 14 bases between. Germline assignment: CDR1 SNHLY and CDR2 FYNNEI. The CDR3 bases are TGTGCCAGCAGTGAACCTGGACAGTCCCTTGAAGCTTTCTTT. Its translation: CASSEPGQSLEAFF.

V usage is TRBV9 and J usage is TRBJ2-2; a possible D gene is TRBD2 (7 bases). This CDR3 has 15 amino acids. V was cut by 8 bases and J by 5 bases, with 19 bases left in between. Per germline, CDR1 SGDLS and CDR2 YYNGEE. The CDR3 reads CARQGGGPGTGELFF. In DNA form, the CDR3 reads TGTGCCAGGCAAGGGGGAGGGCCTGGAACCGGGGAGCTGTTTTTT. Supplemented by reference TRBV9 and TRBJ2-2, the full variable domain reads DSGVTQTPKHLITATGQRVTLRCSPRSGDLSVYWYQQSLDQGLQFLIQYYNGEERAKGNILERFSAQQFPDLHSELNLSSLELGDSALYFCARQGGGPGTGELFFGEGSRLTVL.

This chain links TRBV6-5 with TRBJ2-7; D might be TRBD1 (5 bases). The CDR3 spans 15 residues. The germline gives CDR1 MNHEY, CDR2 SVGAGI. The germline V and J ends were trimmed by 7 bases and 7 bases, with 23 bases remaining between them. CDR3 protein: CASILNSAEGAEQYF. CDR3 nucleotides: TGTGCCAGCATTCTAAACTCTGCCGAAGGGGCGGAGCAGTACTTC.